This record concerns one T cell receptor beta chain sequence. Antigen specificity is unknown. The CDR3 extends over 16 amino acids. In germline, CDR1 is MNHNY, CDR2 SVGAGI (reference sequence). V gave up 4 bases and J gave up 8 bases; unmatched junction bases: 9. Using a J-beta primer mix together with a sample-barcoded 5' primer, a second PCR was run for about 6 to 11 cycles. Every cDNA molecule bore a tag from a template-switch adaptor containing 12 random nucleotides. TCRdb fed the 5' RACE reads into MiXCR, producing one record per CDR3 protein. The sample comprises around 1,600,000 distinct CDR3 sequences, around 40% of which are singletons, and about 4.1% rests with the top ten. This entry belongs to a study of blood T cells in healthy people across ages. General observations from the study: When one million T cells were used, diversity estimates were thought to be underestimates.

This chain joins TRBV6-6 and TRBJ2-1; 12 nucleotides align to TRBD2. The receptor's source is a woman aged 18-29 years in good health. The sample taken for sequencing was blood. The chain's CDR3 is CASSSSSSGGVYEQFF. CDR3 DNA sequence: TGTGCCAGCAGTTCATCTTCTAGCGGGGGGGTCTATGAGCAGTTCTTC.